These 9 T cell receptor beta chains were sequenced from one sample in a study of OX40 agonist ivuxolimab in advanced cancers. Sequenced by immunoSEQ multiplex PCR; TCRdb stores in-frame clones only, minus some. Of approximately 77,000 clones in the sample, more than 80% were seen once. The source material was CD4+ or CD8+ T cells sorted from blood, sampled in a trial of the OX40 agonist ivuxolimab. The receptors originated from an adult with an advanced solid tumor such as melanoma, head and neck, liver or kidney cancer.

J is TRBJ2-5 and V is TRBV5-1, with 7 bases matching TRBD1. The CDR3 has 13 residues. Trimming at V came to 2 bases and at J to 5 bases, leaving 3 bases not matched to a gene. Germline CDR1 reads SGHRS; CDR2 reads YFSETQ. In nucleotides, the CDR3 is TGCGCCAGCAGCTTAACAGGGGAGGAGACCCAGTACTTC. Protein product: CASSLTGEETQYF.

The V call is TRBV29-1, the J call TRBJ2-3; D is ambiguous. This CDR3 is built from 11 residues. Trimming took 5 bases from V and 2 from J, leaving 5 bases between them. Germline V gene sequence: CDR1 SQVTM, CDR2 ANQGSEA. The CDR3 spells CSVLPTDTQYF. In DNA, the CDR3 is TGCAGCGTTCTTCCCACAGATACGCAGTATTTT.

The CDR3 bases are TGTGCCTGGAGTCCCAAAGGACAGCGAAGACTTGAAGCTTTCTTT. Amino acid sequence: CAWSPKGQRRLEAFF. The V and J genes are TRBV30 and TRBJ1-1; a possible D gene is TRBD1 (6 bases). The CDR3 is 15 residues long. CDR1 is GTSNPN, CDR2 SVGIG, per germline (reference sequence). The germline V and J ends were trimmed by 2 bases and 7 bases, with 20 bases remaining between them. The full variable domain, completed using reference TRBV30 and TRBJ1-1, is SQTIHQWPATLVQPVGSPLSLECTVEGTSNPNLYWYRQAAGRGLQLLFYSVGIGQISSEVPQNLSASRPQDRQFILSSKKLLLSDSGFYLCAWSPKGQRRLEAFFGQGTRLTVV.

The chain has TRBV13 and TRBJ1-3; no definite D call. The germline V gene has CDR1 PRHDT and CDR2 FYEKMQ (reference sequence). There are 16 residues in the CDR3. V lost 5 bases, J lost 0 bases, and 14 bases lay in between. The CDR3 region has the DNA TGTGCCAGCAGCGTGGGGTCTACCGCCTCTGGAAACACCATATATTTT. Protein: CASSVGSTASGNTIYF.

The gene calls are TRBV6-1 and TRBJ2-7, with a tentative D call TRBD1 (5 bases). The CDR3 has 14 residues. CDR1 is MNHNS, CDR2 SASEGT, per germline. Trimming pared 9 bases from V and 3 bases from J, leaving 18 bases between. DNA for the CDR3: TGTGCCAGTAACCGGATCGGGCAGGGCTACGAGCAGTACTTC. Translated, it gives CASNRIGQGYEQYF.

The rearrangement links TRBV5-1 to TRBJ2-3, with a possible D match to TRBD1 (5 bases). Trimming cost V 0 bases and J 0 bases, with 11 bases left between them. The CDR3 contains 16 residues. Per germline, CDR1 SGHRS and CDR2 YFSETQ. Written as DNA, the CDR3 is TGCGCCAGCAGCTTGGGGACACGAGCTAGCACAGATACGCAGTATTTT. Translating it yields CASSLGTRASTDTQYF.

This clone showed up just a few times. This sequence joins TRBV11-2 and TRBJ2-1; D may be TRBD1 (6 bases). Germline CDR1 and CDR2: SGHAT and FQNNGV. The ends were cut back, 3 bases at V and 7 bases at J, with 13 bases in the middle. The CDR3 length is 14 residues. CDR3 amino acids: CASSLSGAINEQFF. The CDR3 DNA reads as TGTGCCAGCAGCTTGTCAGGGGCCATTAATGAGCAGTTCTTC.

This clone was recorded once. This rearrangement joins TRBV19 to TRBJ1-1, with a weak D call TRBD1 (6 bases). CDR1 is LNHDA and CDR2 is SQIVND in the germline V gene (reference sequence). The CDR3 runs 13 residues. V shed 7 bases and J shed 3 bases, with 12 bases lying between them. As DNA, the CDR3 is TGTGCCAGTAAATTGGGGGCCGACACTGAAGCTTTCTTT. It encodes CASKLGADTEAFF.

The chain is built from TRBV18 and TRBJ2-7; D remains unclear. Germline lookup yields CDR1 KGHSH and CDR2 LQKENI. V lost 1 base, J lost 2 bases, and 6 bases lay in between. CDR3 size: 13 residues. The chain's CDR3 is CASSPQGAYEQYF. Here the CDR3 DNA reads TGTGCCAGCTCACCACAGGGTGCCTACGAGCAGTACTTC.